This entry lists 27 T cell receptor beta chains sequenced from one sample in a study of T cell responses to AZD1222 COVID-19 vaccine. Profiling relied on immunoSEQ multiplex PCR, and the TCRdb table lists in-frame clones only, not all of them. The sample lists around 160,000 clones, 94% occurring once. Source: peripheral blood, taken on day 0 of AZD1222 vaccination. The receptors shown here come from an adult in good health.

This clone was observed a single time. The rearrangement uses TRBV15 and TRBJ2-3; possibly TRBD1 for D (6 bases). CDR1 and CDR2 from the germline V gene are LNHNV and YYDKDF (reference sequence). The CDR3 sequence is 13 residues long. The ends were cut back, 4 bases at V and 4 bases at J, with 9 bases in the middle. The DNA for the CDR3 is TGTGCCACCAGCATGAGACAGGCAGATACGCAGTATTTT. Translated: CATSMRQADTQYF. Together with reference TRBV15 and TRBJ2-3, the CDR3 gives the full variable domain: DAMVIQNPRYQVTQFGKPVTLSCSQTLNHNVMYWYQQKSSQAPKLLFHYYDKDFNNEADTPDNFQSRRPNTSFCFLDIRSPGLGDTAMYLCATSMRQADTQYFGPGTRLTVL.

The genes are TRBV7-8 and TRBJ2-5, with TRBD2 matching 8 bases. This CDR3 has 14 residues. The trim removed 10 bases at V and 5 bases at J, leaving 12 bases unmatched. Per germline, CDR1 SGHVS and CDR2 FQNEAQ. CDR3 residues: CATRRGGRKETQYF. The CDR3 DNA follows: TGTGCCACCAGACGGGGGGGGCGAAAGGAGACCCAGTACTTC. Full variable domain (remainder filled in from reference TRBV7-8 and TRBJ2-5): GAGVSQSPRYKVAKRGQDVALRCDPISGHVSLFWYQQALGQGPEFLTYFQNEAQLDKSGLPSDRFFAERPEGSVSTLKIQRTQQEDSAVYLCATRRGGRKETQYFGPGTRLLVL.

The chain links TRBV2 to TRBJ2-5; a possible D gene is TRBD1 (6 bases). Looked up from germline, CDR1 is SNHLY and CDR2 is FYNNEI. V lost 7 bases to trimming and J lost 4 bases, with 13 bases between them. The CDR3 is 13 residues long. DNA for the CDR3: TGTGCCAGCAAGGGTCAGGGGCCAGAGACCCAGTACTTC. It is translated as CASKGQGPETQYF.

The chain is built from TRBV5-1 and TRBJ1-1; tentatively, D is TRBD1 (6 bases). In germline, CDR1 is SGHRS, CDR2 YFSETQ. The CDR3 runs 15 residues. V lost 4 bases and J lost 4, with 17 bases in between. The CDR3 is CASSASPQGGTEAFF. CDR3 bases: TGCGCCAGCAGCGCGTCTCCACAGGGAGGCACTGAAGCTTTCTTT.

This clone showed up just once. The genes are TRBV9 and TRBJ2-5; no clear D. V was clipped by 4 bases and J by 1 base, with 20 bases between them. Germline CDR1 SGDLS, CDR2 YYNGEE. The CDR3 spans 17 residues. The CDR3 region is CASSSRLGTQFQETQYF. CDR3 DNA sequence: TGTGCCAGCAGCTCACGACTGGGTACTCAATTCCAAGAGACCCAGTACTTC.

The J gene is TRBJ1-4, the V gene TRBV7-9; D is perhaps TRBD1 (5 bases). Looked up from germline, CDR1 is SEHNR and CDR2 is FQNEAQ (reference sequence). The CDR3 has 15 residues. Trimming pared 4 bases from V and 3 bases from J, leaving 12 bases between. CDR3 loop: CASSSGAVSNEKLFF. In DNA, the CDR3 is TGTGCCAGCAGCTCTGGGGCAGTATCTAATGAAAAACTGTTTTTT.

The V and J genes are TRBV28 and TRBJ1-2; D not certain. The CDR3 runs to 20 residues. Trimming pared 1 base from V and 7 bases from J, leaving 31 bases between. CDR1 is MDHEN, CDR2 SYDVKM, per germline. In DNA form, the CDR3 reads TGTGCCAGCAGTTTATTGAACGGAGCGGGAGCATGGGTGGGGAGTCCTGGCTACACCTTC. This codes for CASSLLNGAGAWVGSPGYTF.

This chain links TRBV28 with TRBJ1-1, with D perhaps TRBD1 (6 bases). V lost 5 bases, J lost 12 bases, and 16 bases lay in between. The V gene's germline CDR1 is MDHEN and CDR2 SYDVKM. The CDR3 is 12 amino acids. CDR3 coding DNA: TGTGCCAGCAGTGAGACCGGGACAATTACTTTCTTT. Encoded protein: CASSETGTITFF.

The gene calls are TRBV4-2 and TRBJ2-7; tentatively, D is TRBD2 (5 bases). CDR1 and CDR2 (germline): LGHNA, YNFKEQ. This CDR3 has 15 residues. The V gene lost 0 bases and the J gene lost 3 bases, with 12 bases spanning the gap. CDR3 protein: CASSQDWELNYEQYF. CDR3 DNA: TGTGCCAGCAGCCAAGATTGGGAGTTGAACTACGAGCAGTACTTC.

The chain recombines TRBV9 with TRBJ1-4; 7 nucleotides agree with TRBD1. The V segment lost 4 bases and the J segment 7 bases; nucleotides outside the gene matches: 7. CDR3 length equals 14 residues. CDR1 is SGDLS and CDR2 is YYNGEE in the germline V gene. CDR3 loop: CASSPTRGSEKLFF. Written as DNA, the CDR3 is TGTGCCAGCAGCCCCACCAGGGGGAGTGAAAAACTGTTTTTT.

V gene TRBV19 combines with J gene TRBJ2-1, with a weak D call TRBD2 (6 bases). CDR1 and CDR2 from the germline V gene are LNHDA and SQIVND (reference sequence). This CDR3 has 17 amino acids. Trimming shortened V by 5 bases and J by 4 bases, and 21 bases separated the two germline ends. This CDR3 is CASSSPPGTGNYNEQFF. The CDR3 bases are TGTGCCAGTAGTTCCCCTCCCGGGACTGGGAATTACAATGAGCAGTTCTTC.

The chain links TRBV10-3 to TRBJ2-7, with a weak D call TRBD2 (6 bases). V was shortened by 0 bases and J by 0 bases, with 12 bases between the two germline ends. CDR1 and CDR2 from the germline V gene are ENHRY and SYGVKD. The length of the CDR3 is 16 residues. DNA of the CDR3: TGTGCCATCAGTGAGTCGGGGGAGCGGGCCTCCTACGAGCAGTACTTC. This gives the protein CAISESGERASYEQYF.

This clone was observed a single time. The chain uses TRBV24-1 and TRBJ2-1; 7 bases line up with TRBD2. Germline loops: CDR1 KGHDR, CDR2 SFDVKD. Losses at the gene ends were 6 bases for V and 5 bases for J; bases not matched to a gene: 12. The CDR3 is 16 residues long. CDR3 DNA sequence: TGTGCCACCAGTCCCTCGGGGGGAGGGTTTGACAATGAGCAGTTCTTC. Translated: CATSPSGGGFDNEQFF.

The CDR3 region is CAISGKAGKGNEQFF. CDR3 sequence (DNA): TGTGCCATCAGTGGCAAGGCAGGAAAAGGCAATGAGCAGTTCTTC. The rearrangement links TRBV10-3 to TRBJ2-1; D is ambiguous. Germline CDR1 and CDR2: ENHRY and SYGVKD. The CDR3 extends over 15 amino acids. The germline V and J ends were trimmed by 4 bases and 6 bases, with 16 bases remaining between them.

The V gene is TRBV25-1, the J gene TRBJ2-2; no firm D call. Looked up from germline, CDR1 is MGHDK and CDR2 is SYGVNS. V was trimmed by 5 bases and J by 1 base, leaving 11 bases between them. The CDR3 loop spans 15 amino acids. The CDR3 spells CASSNTVGNTGELFF. CDR3 nucleotide sequence: TGTGCCAGCAGTAACACAGTCGGGAACACCGGGGAGCTGTTTTTT.

The CDR3 protein is CASSEALLAGEQYF. The CDR3 nucleotides read TGTGCCAGCAGTGAAGCGCTACTAGCGGGAGAGCAGTACTTC. The chain uses TRBV2 and TRBJ2-7; 10 nucleotides agree with TRBD2. The CDR3 extends over 14 amino acids. Germline-derived CDR1 and CDR2 are SNHLY and FYNNEI. Trimming removed 0 bases from V and 7 bases from J; junction bases left unmatched: 3.

This clone is a singleton in its sample. The chain uses TRBV3-1 (or the pseudogene TRBV3-2) and TRBJ1-2; tentative D call: TRBD1 (6 bases). Trimming left V 0 bases short and J 3 bases short, with 11 bases between. The germline V gene encodes CDR1 LGHDT and CDR2 YNNKEL (reference sequence). The CDR3 sequence is 15 residues long. CDR3 DNA sequence: TGTGCCAGCAGCCAAGAAGGCAGGGGAGACTATGGCTACACCTTC. Translating gives CASSQEGRGDYGYTF.

This rearrangement joins TRBV28 to TRBJ2-3; no clear D gene. The CDR3 is 13 residues long. Trimming took off 7 bases at V and 6 bases at J, with 14 bases between the two ends. Germline V gives CDR1 MDHEN, CDR2 SYDVKM. CDR3 loop: CASNPLVSDTQYF. The CDR3 DNA sequence: TGTGCCAGCAACCCCCTAGTCTCGGATACGCAGTATTTT.

This sequence joins TRBV5-6 and TRBJ2-2; the D is unclear. The germline V and J ends were trimmed by 0 bases and 8 bases, with 8 bases remaining between them. Germline V gives CDR1 SGHDT, CDR2 YYEEEE. CDR3 length: 13 residues. The CDR3 spells CASSLVPVGELFF. For the CDR3, the DNA is TGTGCCAGCAGCTTGGTCCCCGTAGGGGAGCTGTTTTTT.

The chain recombines TRBV30 with TRBJ2-2; the D gene is possibly TRBD2 (7 bases). The CDR3 covers 15 residues. Germline V gene data show CDR1 as GTSNPN and CDR2 as SVGIG (reference sequence). Trimming shortened V by 3 bases and J by 3 bases, and 14 bases separated the two germline ends. CDR3 region: CAWRRGAQDTGELFF. For the CDR3, the DNA is TGTGCCTGGAGACGGGGGGCGCAGGACACCGGGGAGCTGTTTTTT.

The rearrangement joins TRBV9 to TRBJ2-7; 10 bases fit TRBD2. Germline V lookup: CDR1 SGDLS, CDR2 YYNGEE. Germline trimming cut 4 bases from V and 2 bases from J; bases unmatched to any gene: 6. The CDR3 loop spans 15 amino acids. CDR3 sequence (DNA): TGTGCCAGCAGCCCCCGGACTAGCGGCCCCTACGAGCAGTACTTC. This encodes CASSPRTSGPYEQYF.

The genes are TRBV4-1 and TRBJ1-2, with a weak D call TRBD1 (5 bases). The V and J ends lost 0 bases and 2 bases respectively, with 16 bases between them. Germline lookup yields CDR1 MGHRA and CDR2 YSYEKL. CDR3 length: 17 residues. This CDR3 is CASSQEATQAGNYGYTF. Written as DNA, the CDR3 is TGCGCCAGCAGCCAAGAGGCCACCCAGGCAGGGAACTATGGCTACACCTTC.

V usage is TRBV10-2 and J usage is TRBJ2-7; no firm D call. The CDR3 is 11 residues long. Germline assignment: CDR1 WSHSY and CDR2 SAAADI. Trimming pared 4 bases from V and 7 bases from J, leaving 8 bases between. For the CDR3, the DNA is TGCGCCAGCAGTGTATCGGAGGAGCAGTACTTC. Its protein product is CASSVSEEQYF.

The chain employs TRBV6-1 and TRBJ1-2; possible D gene TRBD1, 6 bases. V lost 1 base and J 8 bases, leaving 11 bases between the germline ends. The CDR3 has 13 amino acids. The V gene's germline CDR1 is MNHNS and CDR2 SASEGT. CDR3 sequence (DNA): TGTGCCAGCAGTGAAGACAGGGTGTGGGGCTACACCTTC. Its protein is CASSEDRVWGYTF.

The chain joins TRBV4-2 to TRBJ2-7; TRBD2 matches 13 bases. Trimming at V came to 1 base and at J to 7 bases, leaving 4 bases not matched to a gene. Germline values: CDR1 LGHNA, CDR2 YNFKEQ. The CDR3 covers 15 residues. The DNA for the CDR3 is TGTGCCAGCAGCCAAGGGACTAGCGGGAGTCAAGAGCAGTACTTC. Amino acid sequence: CASSQGTSGSQEQYF.

CDR3 nucleotide sequence: TGCAGTGCTAGAACGACCACTGAAGCTTTCTTT. This sequence encodes CSARTTTEAFF. The chain combines TRBV20-1 with TRBJ1-1; D is unclear. Germline lookup yields CDR1 DFQATT and CDR2 SNEGSKA (reference sequence). V was clipped by 2 bases and J by 4 bases, with 5 bases between them. This CDR3 has 11 amino acids.

A single count supports this clone. The V and J genes are TRBV25-1 and TRBJ2-1, with 10 bases that match TRBD2. Trimming at V came to 6 bases and at J to 7 bases, leaving 12 bases not matched to a gene. This CDR3 contains 16 residues. Germline loops: CDR1 MGHDK, CDR2 SYGVNS. CDR3 sequence (DNA): TGTGCCAGCAGCCGAATGGCTAGCGGGAGTGTTAATGAGCAGTTCTTC. This codes for CASSRMASGSVNEQFF.